This passage covers 10 T cell receptor beta chains from one sample sequenced in a study of cytomegalovirus exposure and HLA in healthy donors. The PCR employed 60 Vbeta primers together with 13 Jbeta primers. TCRdb's copy holds only in-frame clones and misses some; the assay was immunoSEQ multiplex PCR. This repertoire shows about 200,000 clones, around 75% found once; its top ten account for more than 0.35%. Sequenced material: PBMCs. The receptor set was obtained from a male donor in good health and CMV-seropositive.

The V and J genes are TRBV10-3 and TRBJ1-4; D perhaps matches TRBD1 (5 bases). With 8 bases removed from V and 8 bases from J, the gap between germline ends came to 21 bases. Germline CDR1 is ENHRY and CDR2 is SYGVKD. CDR3 length equals 15 residues. CDR3 region: CAIADGATKEEKLFF. In nucleotides, the CDR3 is TGTGCCATCGCAGATGGGGCCACAAAGGAGGAAAAACTGTTTTTT.

This chain uses TRBV4-3 with TRBJ2-5; TRBD2 might be the D (5 bases). Trimming removed 1 base at V and 9 bases at J, with 12 bases between. Per germline, CDR1 LGHNA and CDR2 YSLEER. This CDR3 region has 13 residues. As DNA, the CDR3 is TGCGCCAGCAGCCAAGGCGGTAGCGCGGCCCAGTACTTC. Translating gives CASSQGGSAAQYF.

This clone was found a few times. The V call is TRBV7-5, the J call TRBJ1-2; the table's TRBD1 call for D was not verified on the DNA. TRBV7-5 has pseudogene status. This CDR3 is built from 15 residues. CDR3 loop: CVRSQTGGWWYGYTF. CDR3 nucleotides: TGTGTCAGAAGCCAAACAGGGGGGTGGTGGTATGGCTACACCTTC.

Only a few counts were recorded for this clone. The rearrangement uses TRBV5-5 and TRBJ2-7, with D possibly matching TRBD2 (6 bases). This CDR3 has 13 residues. Trimming stripped 3 bases from V and 5 bases from J, with 12 bases between. CDR1 and CDR2 from the germline V gene are SGHKS and YYEKEE (reference sequence). CDR3 nucleotides: TGTGCCAGCAGCTCGACTAGGGGCCACGAGCAGTACTTC. Protein: CASSSTRGHEQYF.

The chain carries TRBV30 and TRBJ2-1, with 14 nucleotides matching TRBD2. Germline V gene sequence: CDR1 GTSNPN, CDR2 SVGIG (reference sequence). Trimming removed 5 bases from V and 10 bases from J; junction bases left unmatched: 10. The CDR3 consists of 15 residues. The CDR3 protein is CAWSSKGLAGVEQFF. The CDR3 DNA follows: TGTGCCTGGTCTTCGAAGGGACTAGCGGGAGTAGAGCAGTTCTTC.

The V gene is TRBV5-6, the J gene TRBJ1-5; no reliable D call. Trimming stripped 0 bases from V and 2 bases from J, with 15 bases between. Germline V gene data show CDR1 as SGHDT and CDR2 as YYEEEE. There are 17 residues in the CDR3. For the CDR3, the DNA is TGTGCCAGCAGCTTGGGGCGGGCGCTTGGTGGCAATCAGCCCCAGCATTTT. It is translated as CASSLGRALGGNQPQHF.

The chain recombines TRBV19 with TRBJ2-7, with a possible D match to TRBD2 (6 bases). Per germline, CDR1 LNHDA and CDR2 SQIVND (reference sequence). The V gene lost 8 bases and the J gene lost 9 bases, with 17 bases spanning the gap. The CDR3 loop spans 12 amino acids. CDR3 residues: CASSSGQGGQYF. The CDR3 nucleotides read TGTGCCAGTTCCTCTGGGCAGGGAGGGCAGTACTTC.

J is TRBJ2-7 and V is TRBV27; TRBD2 might be the D (6 bases). Germline values: CDR1 MNHEY, CDR2 SMNVEV (reference sequence). Trimming took off 2 bases at V and 7 bases at J, with 12 bases between the two ends. The length of the CDR3 is 13 residues. The CDR3: CASSLVPAGEQYF. The DNA for the CDR3 is TGTGCCAGCAGTTTAGTTCCCGCGGGGGAGCAGTACTTC.

V and J are TRBV7-2 and TRBJ2-1; TRBD2 is a possible D gene (5 bases). Deletions cut 5 bases from V and 0 bases from J, with 17 bases between. The CDR3 is 17 residues long. Germline values: CDR1 SGHTA, CDR2 FQGNSA. CDR3 sequence (DNA): TGTGCCAGCAGCCTCTTCTGGCGGACTCGCTCCTACAATGAGCAGTTCTTC. It translates to CASSLFWRTRSYNEQFF.

CDR3 bases: TGTGCCAGTCTGACCGAACTAGCAACCGGGGAGCTGTTTTTT. It translates to CASLTELATGELFF. The chain combines TRBV2 with TRBJ2-2, with a tentative D call TRBD2 (6 bases). The CDR3 runs to 14 residues. Germline CDR1 is SNHLY and CDR2 is FYNNEI. The V end lost 9 bases, the J end lost 5 bases, and 16 bases lay between the germline ends.